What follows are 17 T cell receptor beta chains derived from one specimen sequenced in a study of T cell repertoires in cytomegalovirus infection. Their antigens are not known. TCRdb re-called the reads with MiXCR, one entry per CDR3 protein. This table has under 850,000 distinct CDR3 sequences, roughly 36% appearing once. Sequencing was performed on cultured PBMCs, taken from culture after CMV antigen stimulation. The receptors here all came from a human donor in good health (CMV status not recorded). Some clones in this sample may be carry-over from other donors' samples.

The CDR3 nucleotides read TGTGCCAGCAGCTTTGGTGGGGGCCTTTACAATGAGCAGTTCTTC. It encodes CASSFGGGLYNEQFF. The rearrangement joins TRBV5-4 to TRBJ2-1, with TRBD1 as a possible D gene (6 bases). The germline V gene has CDR1 SGHNT and CDR2 YYREEE (reference sequence). This CDR3 is 15 amino acids long. Trimming took 2 bases from V and 4 from J, leaving 13 bases between them.

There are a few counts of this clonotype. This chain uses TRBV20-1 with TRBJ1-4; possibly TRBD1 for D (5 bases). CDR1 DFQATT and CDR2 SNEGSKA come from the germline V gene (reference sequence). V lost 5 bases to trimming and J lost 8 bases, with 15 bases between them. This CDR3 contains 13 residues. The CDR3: CSAPKGLGEKLFF. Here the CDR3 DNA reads TGCAGTGCTCCCAAGGGGCTCGGGGAAAAACTGTTTTTT.

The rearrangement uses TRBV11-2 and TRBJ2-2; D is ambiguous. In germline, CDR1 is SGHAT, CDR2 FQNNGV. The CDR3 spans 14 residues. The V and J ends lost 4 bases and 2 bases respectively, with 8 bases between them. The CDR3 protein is CASSSSRNTGELFF. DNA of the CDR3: TGTGCCAGCAGCTCTTCTCGTAACACCGGGGAGCTGTTTTTT. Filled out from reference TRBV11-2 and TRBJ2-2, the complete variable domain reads EAGVAQSPRYKIIEKRQSVAFWCNPISGHATLYWYQQILGQGPKLLIQFQNNGVVDDSQLPKDRFSAERLKGVDSTLKIQPAKLEDSAVYLCASSSSRNTGELFFGEGSRLTVL.

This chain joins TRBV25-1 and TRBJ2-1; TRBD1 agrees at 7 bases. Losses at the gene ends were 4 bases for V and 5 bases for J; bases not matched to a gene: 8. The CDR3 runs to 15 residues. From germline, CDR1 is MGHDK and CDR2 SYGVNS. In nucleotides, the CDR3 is TGTGCCAGCAGTGGGGGGACAGACGGACACAATGAGCAGTTCTTC. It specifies CASSGGTDGHNEQFF. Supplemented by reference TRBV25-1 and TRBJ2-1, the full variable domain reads EADIYQTPRYLVIGTGKKITLECSQTMGHDKMYWYQQDPGMELHLIHYSYGVNSTEKGDLSSESTVSRIRTEHFPLTLESARPSHTSQYLCASSGGTDGHNEQFFGPGTRLTVL.

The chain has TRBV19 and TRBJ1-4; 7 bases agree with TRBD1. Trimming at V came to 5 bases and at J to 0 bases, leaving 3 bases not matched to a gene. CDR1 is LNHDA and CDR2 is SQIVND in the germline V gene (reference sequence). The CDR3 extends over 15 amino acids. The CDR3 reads CASSAGTATNEKLFF. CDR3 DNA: TGTGCCAGTAGTGCTGGGACAGCAACTAATGAAAAACTGTTTTTT.

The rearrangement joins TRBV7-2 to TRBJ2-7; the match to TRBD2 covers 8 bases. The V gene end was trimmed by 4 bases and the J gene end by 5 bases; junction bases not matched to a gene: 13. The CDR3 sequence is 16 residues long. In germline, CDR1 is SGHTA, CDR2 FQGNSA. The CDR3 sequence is CASSSGGLGGSDEQYF. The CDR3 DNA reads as TGTGCCAGCAGCTCCGGGGGACTAGGCGGGAGCGACGAGCAGTACTTC.

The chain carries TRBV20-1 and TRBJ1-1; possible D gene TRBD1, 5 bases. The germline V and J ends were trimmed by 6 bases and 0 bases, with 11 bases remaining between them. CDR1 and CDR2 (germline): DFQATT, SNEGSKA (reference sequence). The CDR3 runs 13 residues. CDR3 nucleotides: TGCAGTGCGCGACAGTTCTTGAACACTGAAGCTTTCTTT. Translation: CSARQFLNTEAFF.

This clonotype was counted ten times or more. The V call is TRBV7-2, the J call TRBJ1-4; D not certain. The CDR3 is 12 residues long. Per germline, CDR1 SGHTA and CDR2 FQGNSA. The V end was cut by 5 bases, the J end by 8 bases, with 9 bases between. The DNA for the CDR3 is TGTGCCAGCAGCCTCAACCGGGAAAAACTGTTTTTT. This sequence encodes CASSLNREKLFF.

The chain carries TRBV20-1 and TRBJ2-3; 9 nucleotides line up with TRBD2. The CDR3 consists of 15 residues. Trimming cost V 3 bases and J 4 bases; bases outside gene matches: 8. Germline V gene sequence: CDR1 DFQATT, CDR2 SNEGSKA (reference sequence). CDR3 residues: CSARSLAGTPDTQYF. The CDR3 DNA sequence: TGCAGTGCTAGGTCCCTAGCGGGGACCCCAGATACGCAGTATTTT.

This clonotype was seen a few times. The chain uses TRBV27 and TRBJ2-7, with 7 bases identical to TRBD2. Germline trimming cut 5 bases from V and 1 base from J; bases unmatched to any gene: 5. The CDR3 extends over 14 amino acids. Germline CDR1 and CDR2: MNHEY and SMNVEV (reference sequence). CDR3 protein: CASSPGGTSYEQYF. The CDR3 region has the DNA TGTGCCAGCAGTCCCGGGGGGACTTCCTACGAGCAGTACTTC.

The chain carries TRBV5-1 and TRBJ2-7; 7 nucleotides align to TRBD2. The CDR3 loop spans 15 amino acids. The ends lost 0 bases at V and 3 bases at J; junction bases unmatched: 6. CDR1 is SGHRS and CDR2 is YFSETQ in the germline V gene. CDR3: CASSLAAGEHYEQYF. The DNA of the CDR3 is TGCGCCAGCAGCTTGGCTGCGGGAGAACACTACGAGCAGTACTTC.

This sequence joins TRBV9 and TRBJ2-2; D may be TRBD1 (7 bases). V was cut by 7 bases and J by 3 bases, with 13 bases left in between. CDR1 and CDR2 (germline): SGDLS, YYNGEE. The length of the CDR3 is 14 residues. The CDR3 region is CASEEGAHTGELFF. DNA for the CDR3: TGTGCCAGCGAGGAGGGGGCGCACACCGGGGAGCTGTTTTTT.

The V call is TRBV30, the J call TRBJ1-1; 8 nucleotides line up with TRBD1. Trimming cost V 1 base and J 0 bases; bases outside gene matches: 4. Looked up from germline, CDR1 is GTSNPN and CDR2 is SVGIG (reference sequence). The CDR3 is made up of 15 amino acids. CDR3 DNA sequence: TGTGCCTGGAGTGCCCGACAGGGGATGAACACTGAAGCTTTCTTT. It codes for CAWSARQGMNTEAFF.

This CDR3 is CASSKGGEQFF. CDR3 coding DNA: TGTGCCAGTAGCAAGGGGGGTGAGCAGTTCTTC. The chain links TRBV19 to TRBJ2-1; perhaps D is TRBD1 or TRBD2 (6 bases each). Germline V gene data show CDR1 as LNHDA and CDR2 as SQIVND (reference sequence). This CDR3 spans 11 amino acids. Trimming removed 6 bases from V and 9 bases from J, with 9 bases in between.

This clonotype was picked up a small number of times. The CDR3 DNA is TGTGCCAGCAGTCTACAGGGACCGAGATTCGGGACTGAAGCTTTCTTT. It translates to CASSLQGPRFGTEAFF. V usage is TRBV5-6 and J usage is TRBJ1-1, with D perhaps TRBD1 (6 bases). Looked up from germline, CDR1 is SGHDT and CDR2 is YYEEEE. The germline V and J ends were trimmed by 5 bases and 5 bases, with 22 bases remaining between them. The CDR3 contains 16 residues.

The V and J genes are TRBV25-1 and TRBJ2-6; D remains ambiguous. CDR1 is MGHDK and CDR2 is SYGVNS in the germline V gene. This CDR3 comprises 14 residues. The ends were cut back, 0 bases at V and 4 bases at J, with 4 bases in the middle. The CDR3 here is CASSEYTGANVLTF. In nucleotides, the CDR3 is TGTGCCAGCAGTGAATATACGGGGGCCAACGTCCTGACTTTC.

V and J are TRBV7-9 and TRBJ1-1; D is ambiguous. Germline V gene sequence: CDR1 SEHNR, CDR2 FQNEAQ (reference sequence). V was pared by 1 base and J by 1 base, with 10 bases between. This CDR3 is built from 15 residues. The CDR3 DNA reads TGTGCCAGCAGCTTAGGAGGTGTCCAGAACACTGAAGCTTTCTTT. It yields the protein CASSLGGVQNTEAFF. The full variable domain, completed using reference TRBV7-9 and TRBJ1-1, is DTGVSQNPRHKITKRGQNVTFRCDPISEHNRLYWYRQTLGQGPEFLTYFQNEAQLEKSRLLSDRFSAERPKGSFSTLEIQRTEQGDSAMYLCASSLGGVQNTEAFFGQGTRLTVV.